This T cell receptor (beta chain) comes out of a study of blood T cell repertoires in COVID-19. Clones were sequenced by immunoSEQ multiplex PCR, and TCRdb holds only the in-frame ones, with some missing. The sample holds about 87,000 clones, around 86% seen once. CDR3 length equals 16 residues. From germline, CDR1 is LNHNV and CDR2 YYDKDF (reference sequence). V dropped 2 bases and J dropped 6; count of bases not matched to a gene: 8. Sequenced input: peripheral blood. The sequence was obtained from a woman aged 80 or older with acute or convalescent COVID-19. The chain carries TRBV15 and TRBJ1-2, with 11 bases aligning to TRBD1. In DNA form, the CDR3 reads TGTGCCACCAGCAGAACCGGGACAGGGGGTAAGGATGGCTACACCTTC. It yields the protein CATSRTGTGGKDGYTF.